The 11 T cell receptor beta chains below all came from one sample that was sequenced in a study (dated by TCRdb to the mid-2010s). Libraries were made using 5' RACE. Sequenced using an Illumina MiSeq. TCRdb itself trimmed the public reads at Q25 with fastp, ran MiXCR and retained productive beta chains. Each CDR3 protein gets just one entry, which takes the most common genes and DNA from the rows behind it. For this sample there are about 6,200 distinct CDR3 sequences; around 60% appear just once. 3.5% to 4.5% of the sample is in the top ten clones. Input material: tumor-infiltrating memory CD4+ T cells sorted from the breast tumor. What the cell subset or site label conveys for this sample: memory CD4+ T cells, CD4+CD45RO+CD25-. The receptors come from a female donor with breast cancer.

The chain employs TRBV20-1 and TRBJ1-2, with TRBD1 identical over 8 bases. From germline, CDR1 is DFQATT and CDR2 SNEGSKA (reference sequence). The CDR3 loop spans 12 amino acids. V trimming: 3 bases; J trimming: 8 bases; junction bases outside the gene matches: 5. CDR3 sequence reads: CSASEDRVGYTF. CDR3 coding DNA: TGCAGTGCTAGCGAGGACAGGGTAGGCTACACCTTC.

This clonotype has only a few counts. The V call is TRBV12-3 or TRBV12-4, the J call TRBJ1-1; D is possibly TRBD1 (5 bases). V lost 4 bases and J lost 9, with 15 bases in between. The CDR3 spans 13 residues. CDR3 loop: CASSYRDQGKAFF. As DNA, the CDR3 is TGTGCCAGCAGTTACCGGGATCAGGGAAAAGCTTTCTTT.

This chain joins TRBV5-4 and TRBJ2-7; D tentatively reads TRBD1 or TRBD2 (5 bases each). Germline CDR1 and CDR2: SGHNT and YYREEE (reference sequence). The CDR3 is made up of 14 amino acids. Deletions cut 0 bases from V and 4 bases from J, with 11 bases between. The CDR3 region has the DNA TGTGCCAGCAGCTTGGGGACCAGGGAGTACGAGCAGTACTTC. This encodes CASSLGTREYEQYF.

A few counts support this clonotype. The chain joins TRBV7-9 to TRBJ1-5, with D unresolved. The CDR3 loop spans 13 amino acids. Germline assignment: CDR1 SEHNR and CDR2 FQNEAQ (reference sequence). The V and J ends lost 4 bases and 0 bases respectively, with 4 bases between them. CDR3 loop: CASSSNSNQPQHF. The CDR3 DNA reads TGTGCCAGCAGCTCTAATAGCAATCAGCCCCAGCATTTT.

Here the CDR3 DNA reads TGCGCCAGCAGCTTGATGACAGGGGAGAACATTCAGTACTTC. Translating gives CASSLMTGENIQYF. This sequence joins TRBV5-1 and TRBJ2-4, with TRBD1 identical over 8 bases. The CDR3 consists of 14 residues. The germline gives CDR1 SGHRS, CDR2 YFSETQ. Trimming at V came to 1 base and at J to 7 bases, leaving 4 bases not matched to a gene.

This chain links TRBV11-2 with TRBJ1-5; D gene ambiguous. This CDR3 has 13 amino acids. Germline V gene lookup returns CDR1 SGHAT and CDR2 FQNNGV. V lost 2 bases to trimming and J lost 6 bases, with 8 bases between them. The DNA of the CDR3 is TGTGCCAGCAGCTTATTTATTTCTCAGCCCCAGCATTTT. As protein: CASSLFISQPQHF.

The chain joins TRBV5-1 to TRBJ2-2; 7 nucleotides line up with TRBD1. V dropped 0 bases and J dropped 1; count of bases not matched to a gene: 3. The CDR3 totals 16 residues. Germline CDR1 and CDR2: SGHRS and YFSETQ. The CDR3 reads CASSLVGTENTGELFF. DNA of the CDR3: TGCGCCAGCAGCTTGGTAGGGACAGAGAACACCGGGGAGCTGTTTTTT.

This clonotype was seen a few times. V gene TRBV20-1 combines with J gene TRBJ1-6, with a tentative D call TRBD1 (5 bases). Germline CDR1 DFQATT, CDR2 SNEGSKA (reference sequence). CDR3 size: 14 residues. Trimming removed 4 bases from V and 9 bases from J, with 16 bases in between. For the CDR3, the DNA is TGCAGTGCTAAAATCGTGGGGGGTAGTTCACCCCTCCACTTT. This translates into CSAKIVGGSSPLHF.

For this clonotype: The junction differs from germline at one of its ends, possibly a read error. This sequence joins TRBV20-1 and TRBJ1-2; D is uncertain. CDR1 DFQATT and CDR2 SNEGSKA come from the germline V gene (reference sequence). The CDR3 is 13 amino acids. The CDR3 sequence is CSARLDGNYGFTF. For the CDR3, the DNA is TGCAGTGCTAGATTGGACGGAAACTATGGCTTCACCTTC.

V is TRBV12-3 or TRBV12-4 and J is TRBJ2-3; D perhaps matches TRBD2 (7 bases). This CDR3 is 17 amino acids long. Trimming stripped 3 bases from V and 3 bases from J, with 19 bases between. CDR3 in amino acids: CASSFRGGSTLTDTQYF. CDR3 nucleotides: TGTGCCAGCAGTTTCAGGGGCGGGAGCACACTAACAGATACGCAGTATTTT.

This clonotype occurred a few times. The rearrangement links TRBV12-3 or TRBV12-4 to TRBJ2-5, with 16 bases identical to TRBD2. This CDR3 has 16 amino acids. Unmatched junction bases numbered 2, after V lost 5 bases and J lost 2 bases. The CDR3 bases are TGTGCCAGCAGTCCGGGACTAGCGGGAGGGCAAGAGACCCAGTACTTC. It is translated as CASSPGLAGGQETQYF.